Listed here are 18 T cell receptor beta chains from one sample, sequenced in a study of regulatory T cells in long-lasting Graves disease. The time point was: newly diagnosed GD, antithyroid drugs for less than 3 months. With RNA extracted from PBMCs as input, the TCR library was made. Through Arm-PCR of CDR3 regions and iRepertoire HTBI primers, TCR beta libraries were built. MiXCR, applied by TCRdb to the multiplex PCR reads, yields one record per CDR3 protein. The sample includes some 250,000 distinct CDR3 sequences, under 20% of them seen just once. These data also featured in a second study, about T cells in Graves' hyperthyroidism and ophthalmopathy.

The source was peripheral blood mononuclear cells (PBMCs), collected at new diagnosis, from a patient treated with antithyroid drugs. The source is a woman under 40 with Graves disease.

This clonotype was seen repeatedly, ten times or more. The chain uses TRBV7-9 and TRBJ2-7; D call uncertain. The CDR3 covers 11 residues. Deletions cut 3 bases from V and 6 bases from J, with 6 bases between. Germline CDR1 and CDR2: SEHNR and FQNEAQ (reference sequence). The CDR3 DNA is TGTGCCAGCAGCTTCGGGTCCGAGCAGTACTTC. Translating it yields CASSFGSEQYF.

This clonotype was counted once. A single base is all that separates this from a far larger clone, so a read error is likely. Because the CDR3 is missing its conserved closing phenylalanine or tryptophan, this is likely a read error. CDR3 sequence reads: CASSRQNTGELFL. Here the CDR3 DNA reads TGTGCCAGCAGCCGACAGAACACCGGGGAGCTGTTTTTA. This chain uses TRBV7-2 with TRBJ2-2; D not resolved. The CDR3 length is 13 residues. Trimming took 5 bases from V and 1 from J, leaving 5 bases between them. Germline CDR1 reads SGHTA; CDR2 reads FQGNSA.

In its sample, this clonotype was seen many times. The genes are TRBV7-2 and TRBJ2-3; 8 bases agree with TRBD2. This CDR3 has 16 residues. Germline CDR1 SGHTA, CDR2 FQGNSA. V gave up 2 bases and J gave up 0 bases; unmatched junction bases: 4. The DNA for the CDR3 is TGTGCCAGCAGCTTATTTCCGGGGGGGAGCACAGATACGCAGTATTTT. This encodes CASSLFPGGSTDTQYF.

This clonotype showed up many times. The CDR3 is CASSFVDYNSPLHF. The CDR3 bases are TGTGCCAGCAGCTTTGTGGATTATAATTCACCCCTCCACTTT. The chain couples TRBV11-2 to TRBJ1-6; D uncertain. The germline V and J ends were trimmed by 3 bases and 4 bases, with 7 bases remaining between them. Germline CDR1 is SGHAT and CDR2 is FQNNGV. The CDR3 is made up of 14 amino acids.

This clonotype was counted ten times or more. This sequence joins TRBV5-6 and TRBJ1-5; D gene ambiguous. CDR3 length: 15 amino acids. Germline V CDR1 and CDR2: SGHDT, YYEEEE. V dropped 0 bases and J dropped 0 bases, with 7 bases sitting between them. CDR3 nucleotide sequence: TGTGCCAGCAGCTTGGCAGCAGCTAGCAATCAGCCCCAGCATTTT. Translated, it gives CASSLAAASNQPQHF.

This clonotype appeared a few times. The CDR3 coding sequence is TGTGCCAGCAGCTTAGGAGCCGGGGGTGAGCAGTTCTTC. Translated: CASSLGAGGEQFF. The chain combines TRBV11-2 with TRBJ2-1; D is perhaps TRBD2 (6 bases). Deletions cut 1 base from V and 9 bases from J, with 10 bases between. Germline assignment: CDR1 SGHAT and CDR2 FQNNGV. This CDR3 is 13 amino acids long.

In its sample, this clonotype was seen a few times. The chain combines TRBV5-1 with TRBJ1-3, with 7 bases fitting TRBD1. CDR1 and CDR2 (germline): SGHRS, YFSETQ. The V and J ends lost 2 bases and 0 bases, in that order; junction bases with no gene match: 8. This CDR3 spans 17 amino acids. CDR3 coding DNA: TGCGCCAGCAGCTTAAACCCGGGACAGAACTCTGGAAACACCATATATTTT. Protein product: CASSLNPGQNSGNTIYF.

This clonotype was recorded at least ten times. The CDR3 here is CASSGPRAYIDRFDNEQFF. The CDR3 DNA sequence: TGTGCCAGCAGTGGACCGAGGGCCTATATCGACAGGTTCGACAATGAGCAGTTCTTC. The rearrangement links TRBV12-3 or TRBV12-4 to TRBJ2-1, with a weak D call TRBD1 (6 bases). CDR3 size: 19 residues. The V and J ends lost 5 bases and 5 bases respectively, with 28 bases between them.

Of note for this clonotype: Given a much more abundant clone one base away, this may be a read error. Here the CDR3 omits its conserved ending phenylalanine or tryptophan, so a read error is the likely source. This sequence joins TRBV18 and TRBJ1-5; D gene unclear. This CDR3 is 13 amino acids long. Trimming cost V 3 bases and J 3 bases, with 6 bases left between them. Germline CDR1 is KGHSH and CDR2 is LQKENI. The CDR3 here is CASSPLANQPQHL. CDR3 in DNA: TGTGCCAGCTCACCCCTGGCCAATCAGCCCCAGCATTTG.

This clonotype was counted ten times or more. The chain is built from TRBV15 and TRBJ2-7, with 10 bases lining up with TRBD1. Germline CDR1 LNHNV, CDR2 YYDKDF (reference sequence). Trimming took 8 bases from V and 4 from J; bases not matched to a gene: 11. This CDR3 is built from 15 residues. This chain's CDR3 is CATRPGQGSGYEQYF. The DNA for the CDR3 is TGTGCCACCCGGCCGGGACAGGGGTCTGGATACGAGCAGTACTTC.

This clonotype occurred many times. A read error may account for a junction end that differs from germline. As DNA, the CDR3 is TGTGCTAGCAGCGGACCTAAAACCGGGGAGCTGTTTTTT. Protein: CASSGPKTGELFF. The chain links TRBV7-7 to TRBJ2-2, with D possibly matching TRBD2 (5 bases). The CDR3 runs 13 residues. Looked up from germline, CDR1 is SSHAT and CDR2 is FNYEAQ (reference sequence).

The sample holds many counts of this clonotype. V gene TRBV13 combines with J gene TRBJ1-1, with D unresolved. V gave up 1 base and J gave up 1 base, with 10 bases separating them. CDR1 PRHDT and CDR2 FYEKMQ come from the germline V gene (reference sequence). This CDR3 has 15 residues. CDR3 protein: CASSLAATRNTEAFF. The CDR3, as DNA: TGTGCCAGCAGCTTAGCCGCGACTCGGAACACTGAAGCTTTCTTT.

The genes are TRBV2 and TRBJ2-1, with 10 bases identical to TRBD2. This CDR3 comprises 16 residues. Germline CDR1 SNHLY, CDR2 FYNNEI. Unmatched junction bases numbered 14, after V lost 5 bases and J lost 10 bases. The CDR3 DNA reads as TGTGCCAGCAGTCCCACCAGCGGGGGGGTGGGTGGGGAGCAGTTCTTC. Protein product: CASSPTSGGVGGEQFF.

This clonotype was counted many times. The chain links TRBV27 to TRBJ2-3; tentative D call: TRBD2 (5 bases). The CDR3 loop spans 16 amino acids. Germline CDR1 and CDR2: MNHEY and SMNVEV (reference sequence). Trimming took off 3 bases at V and 1 base at J, with 14 bases between the two ends. The CDR3 sequence: CASSFLSSWGTDTQYF. The CDR3 DNA follows: TGTGCCAGCAGTTTTCTCTCTAGCTGGGGCACAGATACGCAGTATTTT.

This clonotype turned up a few times. The chain couples TRBV9 to TRBJ2-1; 8 bases are a match to TRBD1. The DNA matches TRBJ2-5 better at its end, which makes the J call doubtful. CDR3 length equals 17 residues. Germline V gives CDR1 SGDLS, CDR2 YYNGEE. In DNA, the CDR3 is TGTGCCAGCAGCGCCTCCCTCGGGACAGGAAAACAAGAGACCCAGTACTTC. This codes for CASSASLGTGKQETQYF.

The rearrangement uses TRBV19 and TRBJ2-1; the D call may be TRBD1 or TRBD2 (6 bases each). The CDR3 contains 17 residues. The V end lost 2 bases, the J end lost 3 bases, and 17 bases lay between the germline ends. CDR1 is LNHDA, CDR2 SQIVND, per germline (reference sequence). In nucleotides, the CDR3 is TGTGCCAGTAGTATAACAGGGATCCGGGGGCGCTACAATGAGCAGTTCTTC. Its protein is CASSITGIRGRYNEQFF.

This clonotype appeared many times. The chain joins TRBV15 to TRBJ1-5; D unclear. Germline CDR1 and CDR2: LNHNV and YYDKDF (reference sequence). The CDR3 contains 16 residues. V was pared by 4 bases and J by 2 bases, with 15 bases between. As DNA, the CDR3 is TGTGCCACCAGCACTAAAACTGTCGGTCGCAATCAGCCCCAGCATTTT. It yields the protein CATSTKTVGRNQPQHF.

The CDR3 spells CSAEDVGWRTQSFYEQYF. The CDR3 DNA follows: TGCAGTGCGGAAGACGTGGGGTGGCGAACCCAGTCCTTCTACGAGCAGTACTTC. V is TRBV20-1 and J is TRBJ2-7; D remains ambiguous. The ends were cut back, 6 bases at V and 3 bases at J, with 30 bases in the middle. This CDR3 comprises 18 residues. Germline assignment: CDR1 DFQATT and CDR2 SNEGSKA (reference sequence).